Below, 28 T cell receptor beta chains from the same sample are listed, as sequenced in a study of control samples from healthy donors and cancer patients. Method: immunoSEQ multiplex PCR; TCRdb's copy keeps in-frame clones and lacks some. There are approximately 69,000 clones in the sample; roughly nine tenths occur only once, and over 4.5% lies in the top ten. Sequencing was performed on PBMCs. The receptors stem from a man aged 55 to 70 with colorectal cancer.

The rearrangement joins TRBV5-4 to TRBJ2-2; D is unresolved. Trimming shortened V by 0 bases and J by 7 bases, and 4 bases separated the two germline ends. The CDR3 is made up of 12 amino acids. Germline V gives CDR1 SGHNT, CDR2 YYREEE (reference sequence). The CDR3 loop reads CASSLGSGELFF. The DNA for the CDR3 is TGTGCCAGCAGCTTGGGTAGCGGGGAGCTGTTTTTT.

The sample holds a few counts of this clone. V is TRBV7-9 and J is TRBJ1-5; 8 bases line up with TRBD1. Trimming cost V 3 bases and J 2 bases; bases outside gene matches: 3. The V gene's germline CDR1 is SEHNR and CDR2 FQNEAQ (reference sequence). This CDR3 region has 15 residues. The CDR3 DNA reads as TGTGCCAGCAGCTTTGGGACAGGTGGCAATCAGCCCCAGCATTTT. Its protein is CASSFGTGGNQPQHF.

CDR3 in DNA: TGTGCCAGCAGCTTGGACAGGGGTGGCAATCAGCCCCAGCATTTT. Translation gives CASSLDRGGNQPQHF. The chain employs TRBV7-8 and TRBJ1-5; TRBD1 agrees at 9 bases. There are 15 residues in the CDR3. With 3 bases clipped from V and 2 bases from J, the junction kept 2 bases outside the gene matches. Germline-derived CDR1 and CDR2 are SGHVS and FQNEAQ.

The gene calls are TRBV5-4 and TRBJ2-2; 12 bases line up with TRBD2. There are 16 residues in the CDR3. V was pared by 3 bases and J by 4 bases, with 4 bases of the junction left unmatched. The germline CDR1 and CDR2 sequences are SGHNT and YYREEE (reference sequence). The CDR3 region is CASSSLLAGGTGELFF. CDR3 in DNA: TGTGCCAGCAGCTCGTTACTAGCGGGGGGCACCGGGGAGCTGTTTTTT.

The chain couples TRBV5-1 to TRBJ2-6; 12 bases agree with TRBD2. The CDR3 sequence is 19 residues long. CDR1 SGHRS and CDR2 YFSETQ come from the germline V gene. V lost 1 base to trimming and J lost 2 bases; unmatched junction nucleotides: 7. Written as DNA, the CDR3 is TGCGCCAGCAGCTTGCTAGCGGGGGGGCCTAGTACTGGGGCCAACGTCCTGACTTTC. Translation gives CASSLLAGGPSTGANVLTF. Full variable domain (rest looked up from reference TRBV5-1 and TRBJ2-6): KAGVTQTPRYLIKTRGQQVTLSCSPISGHRSVSWYQQTPGQGLQFLFEYFSETQRNKGNFPGRFSGRQFSNSRSEMNVSTLELGDSALYLCASSLLAGGPSTGANVLTFGAGSRLTVL.

The chain couples TRBV29-1 to TRBJ2-2; tentatively, D is TRBD2 (5 bases). CDR3 length equals 12 residues. From germline, CDR1 is SQVTM and CDR2 ANQGSEA. V was pared by 8 bases and J by 7 bases, with 14 bases between. CDR3: CSIIRAGGELFF. Here the CDR3 DNA reads TGCAGCATCATACGGGCGGGCGGGGAGCTGTTTTTT.

With respect to this clone: The germline gene is not matched at one end of the junction; a read error may be the cause. This chain's CDR3 is CAGSPTGKGWAFF. DNA for the CDR3: TGTGCCGGCAGCCCGACAGGTAAGGGTTGGGCTTTCTTT. The rearrangement joins TRBV5-5 to TRBJ1-1; weak D call: TRBD1 (6 bases). This CDR3 contains 13 residues. Germline V gene lookup returns CDR1 SGHKS and CDR2 YYEKEE (reference sequence).

The genes are TRBV28 and TRBJ1-4, with D perhaps TRBD1 (6 bases). The germline gives CDR1 MDHEN, CDR2 SYDVKM. Trimming removed 2 bases from V and 2 bases from J, with 15 bases in between. This CDR3 is 17 amino acids long. The CDR3 region has the DNA TGTGCCAGCAGTTTAAGTGCAGGGGAATTGACTAATGAAAAACTGTTTTTT. This sequence encodes CASSLSAGELTNEKLFF.

The genes are TRBV6-1 and TRBJ1-1, with 7 bases fitting TRBD1. J was trimmed by 4 bases and V by 3 bases; bases with no gene match: 8. The germline CDR1 and CDR2 sequences are MNHNS and SASEGT. The CDR3 sequence is 15 residues long. This chain's CDR3 is CASSETGYLGTEAFF. The CDR3 DNA reads as TGTGCCAGCAGTGAGACAGGGTATTTGGGCACTGAAGCTTTCTTT.

This chain joins TRBV6-5 and TRBJ1-2, with D perhaps matching TRBD1 (5 bases). The CDR3 has 15 residues. CDR1 is MNHEY and CDR2 is SVGAGI in the germline V gene. V lost 8 bases and J lost 4, with 20 bases in between. The CDR3 sequence: CASLDRGVHLYGYTF. The CDR3, as DNA: TGTGCCAGCCTCGATAGGGGCGTCCACCTCTATGGCTACACCTTC.

The V and J genes are TRBV3-1 (or the pseudogene TRBV3-2) and TRBJ2-7, with 10 positions matching TRBD2. V shed 1 base and J 7 bases; nucleotides not matched to a gene: 16. Looked up from germline, CDR1 is LGHDT and CDR2 is YNNKEL (reference sequence). The CDR3 covers 18 residues. For the CDR3, the DNA is TGTGCCAGCAGCCAAGTTTTAGGTGCAAGCGGGGGGGCGAAGGAGCAGTACTTC. It is translated as CASSQVLGASGGAKEQYF.

The CDR3 DNA follows: TGTGCCAGCAAGGGGAGGACCTTAGACACTGAAGCTTTCTTT. It specifies CASKGRTLDTEAFF. The rearrangement links TRBV6-1 to TRBJ1-1; possibly TRBD1 for D (5 bases). This CDR3 region has 14 residues. The V end was cut by 7 bases, the J end by 3 bases, with 15 bases between. Germline V gives CDR1 MNHNS, CDR2 SASEGT.

This clone was seen a single time. V usage is TRBV7-8 and J usage is TRBJ1-1, with 10 bases lining up with TRBD1. CDR1 is SGHVS, CDR2 FQNEAQ, per germline. The CDR3 is 15 residues long. Trimming at V came to 4 bases and at J to 6 bases, leaving 8 bases not matched to a gene. The CDR3 DNA reads TGTGCCAGCAGCTCTAGGGGACAGGGGATCTCTGAAGCTTTCTTT. Protein: CASSSRGQGISEAFF.

CDR3 sequence: CASTSSGTRTFFGYTF. CDR3 nucleotides: TGTGCCAGTACCTCCTCCGGGACAAGGACCTTCTTTGGCTACACCTTC. The rearrangement uses TRBV19 and TRBJ1-2; D possibly corresponds to TRBD1 (6 bases). The germline V gene has CDR1 LNHDA and CDR2 SQIVND (reference sequence). CDR3 size: 16 residues. V was cut by 7 bases and J by 7 bases, with 25 bases left in between.

V is TRBV30 and J is TRBJ1-2; D is ambiguous. Trimming took 4 bases from V and 8 from J, leaving 14 bases between them. Germline V CDR1 and CDR2: GTSNPN, SVGIG (reference sequence). The CDR3 totals 12 residues. CDR3 bases: TGTGCCTGGACTATTGTGGAGACCGGCTACACCTTC. Its translation: CAWTIVETGYTF.

V gene TRBV7-8 combines with J gene TRBJ1-2; tentative D call: TRBD1 (6 bases). Trimming left V 4 bases short and J 2 bases short, with 11 bases between. The CDR3 covers 14 residues. Germline loops: CDR1 SGHVS, CDR2 FQNEAQ. This chain's CDR3 is CASSSETGNYGYTF. CDR3 DNA sequence: TGTGCCAGCAGCTCGGAAACAGGGAACTATGGCTACACCTTC.

This chain uses TRBV10-3 with TRBJ2-1; the match to TRBD2 covers 11 bases. The CDR3 is 15 amino acids. The germline CDR1 and CDR2 sequences are ENHRY and SYGVKD. Germline trimming cut 10 bases from V and 9 bases from J; bases unmatched to any gene: 14. CDR3 in DNA: TGTGCCACCCGGGGTAGCGGGGGGGCTGTTGTTGAGCAGTTCTTC. This encodes CATRGSGGAVVEQFF.

This rearrangement joins TRBV5-1 to TRBJ2-7, with a possible D match to TRBD2 (5 bases). Germline V CDR1 and CDR2: SGHRS, YFSETQ. There are 15 residues in the CDR3. Between the trimmed V and J ends, which lost 0 bases and 4 bases, there was a span of 14 bases. The CDR3 nucleotides are TGCGCCAGCAGCTTGGGGTTGTCGGGGTCATACGAGCAGTACTTC. This gives the protein CASSLGLSGSYEQYF.

DNA of the CDR3: TGTGCCAGCAGTTTCCTGGTTGGTCAGCCCCAGCATTTT. This sequence encodes CASSFLVGQPQHF. V is TRBV12-3 or TRBV12-4 and J is TRBJ1-5; unclear D gene. CDR3 length equals 13 residues. V dropped 3 bases and J dropped 6 bases, with 9 bases sitting between them.

The chain recombines TRBV6-1 with TRBJ2-2; D is unclear. Germline V gene sequence: CDR1 MNHNS, CDR2 SASEGT. V gave up 2 bases and J gave up 0 bases, with 7 bases separating them. CDR3 length: 15 residues. The DNA for the CDR3 is TGTGCCAGCAGTGAAATAGTAACGAACACCGGGGAGCTGTTTTTT. Its translation is CASSEIVTNTGELFF.

The chain is built from TRBV2 and TRBJ1-2, with 8 bases aligning to TRBD1. The J segment lost 3 bases and the V segment lost 2 bases, leaving 5 bases of the junction unmatched. Looked up from germline, CDR1 is SNHLY and CDR2 is FYNNEI. The CDR3 length is 15 residues. The CDR3 bases are TGTGCCAGCAGTGAACAGGGGGCGCAGTACTATGGCTACACCTTC. Translation: CASSEQGAQYYGYTF.

The chain combines TRBV5-1 with TRBJ2-5; TRBD2 matches 8 bases. The CDR3 runs 18 residues. V shed 2 bases and J 1 base; nucleotides not matched to a gene: 13. In germline, CDR1 is SGHRS, CDR2 YFSETQ. The CDR3 loop reads CASSLGGTRGWGQETQYF. The CDR3 nucleotides read TGCGCCAGCAGCTTAGGCGGGACTAGGGGTTGGGGCCAAGAGACCCAGTACTTC. The complete variable domain, with remaining parts taken from reference TRBV5-1 and TRBJ2-5, reads KAGVTQTPRYLIKTRGQQVTLSCSPISGHRSVSWYQQTPGQGLQFLFEYFSETQRNKGNFPGRFSGRQFSNSRSEMNVSTLELGDSALYLCASSLGGTRGWGQETQYFGPGTRLLVL.

The chain employs TRBV30 and TRBJ1-2, with TRBD1 identical over 8 bases. V gave up 1 base and J gave up 7 bases; unmatched junction bases: 11. The CDR3 is 15 residues long. CDR1 and CDR2 (germline): GTSNPN, SVGIG (reference sequence). CDR3 residues: CAWSEVRTGLSGYTF. The CDR3 nucleotides are TGTGCCTGGAGTGAGGTTCGGACAGGGCTATCTGGCTACACCTTC.

This chain connects TRBV10-1 to TRBJ2-3, with unresolved D. CDR3 length: 14 residues. Trimming left V 5 bases short and J 10 bases short, with 19 bases between. Germline V gives CDR1 WNHNN, CDR2 SYGVQD (reference sequence). The CDR3 spells CASSTDQRAGPQYF. In nucleotides, the CDR3 is TGCGCCAGCAGTACGGACCAACGAGCAGGTCCGCAGTATTTT.

The chain couples TRBV5-4 to TRBJ2-1; possibly TRBD1 or TRBD2 for D (5 bases each). This CDR3 spans 15 amino acids. Germline CDR1 reads SGHNT; CDR2 reads YYREEE (reference sequence). Trimming took off 2 bases at V and 5 bases at J, with 14 bases between the two ends. Here the CDR3 reads CASSFFGAAHNEQFF. In DNA, the CDR3 is TGTGCCAGCAGCTTTTTCGGGGCAGCCCACAATGAGCAGTTCTTC.

The V and J genes are TRBV6-4 and TRBJ2-7; possibly TRBD1 or TRBD2 for D (5 bases each). This CDR3 is 16 amino acids long. Germline lookup yields CDR1 MRHNA and CDR2 SNTAGT. The V and J ends lost 4 bases and 0 bases respectively, with 16 bases between them. The CDR3 spells CASSADRDRISYEQYF. CDR3 DNA: TGTGCCAGCAGTGCCGACCGGGACCGAATCTCCTACGAGCAGTACTTC.

This chain uses TRBV5-6 with TRBJ1-3, with D unclear. V was shortened by 5 bases and J by 2 bases, with 8 bases between the two germline ends. The CDR3 runs to 13 residues. Germline V lookup: CDR1 SGHDT, CDR2 YYEEEE. The CDR3 bases are TGTGCCAGCAGGCGTTTAGCTGGAAACACCATATATTTT. Translated: CASRRLAGNTIYF.

The chain joins TRBV6-5 to TRBJ2-5; tentatively, D is TRBD2 (5 bases). The CDR3 is 15 amino acids. Germline loops: CDR1 MNHEY, CDR2 SVGAGI. V was pared by 6 bases and J by 4 bases, with 18 bases between. In DNA, the CDR3 is TGTGCCAGCAGGTCCCACGGAGGCCCTCGAGAGACCCAGTACTTC. This encodes CASRSHGGPRETQYF.